These T cell receptor beta chains were read from a single sample in a study of T cells after posttransplantation cyclophosphamide. Clones were read by immunoSEQ multiplex PCR, and TCRdb kept only the in-frame ones, dropping some. The data contain about 32,000 clones, 90% to 95% of them singletons. Sequenced material: naive CD4+ T cells sorted from blood. The origin of the receptors is a man aged 25 to 45 in good health and a related stem cell transplant donor. Both conserved end residues are trimmed from each CDR3.

>TRBV23-1
ASSHAPRKKGLGNTIY
>TRBV6-6
ASSWGQSSSGNTIY
>TRBV5-1
ASSFDRVIPNEQF
>TRBV2
ASSSGGETQY
>TRBV28
ASSFRRRATNEKLF
>TRBV6-5
ASSTIETQY
>TRBV2
ASSEGLAGGETQY
>TRBV2
ASIGLAGFANTGELF
>TRBV15
ATSRVPGQRGPPQH
>TRBV6-1
ASSLAGRGEAF
>TRBV10-3
ATTAGGTSSGPQH
>TRBV6-5
ASSPDRGHTDTQY
>TRBV4-2
ASSQVSGGGNLRSSYNEQF
>TRBV5-8
ASSLGQFGSGNTIY
>TRBV7-9
ASNPSGPNTGELF
>TRBV19
ASRQGVGELF
>TRBV7-3
ASSPPGTSDYNEQF
>TRBV2
ARGVETSGGREQY
>TRBV6-8
ASLGPQH
>TRBV5-6
ASSPRRTSSYEQY
>TRBV13
ASSLRLADTQY
>TRBV2
ASNHIRQGVASPLH
>TRBV2
ASRGQVGSPLH
>TRBV6-5
ASSSSSGGSNQPQH
>TRBV7-2
ASSRGGELRETQY
>TRBV7-2
ASSARWGPGYEQY
>TRBV9
ASSVGEGLRGNYGYT
>TRBV9
ASSVGGYTGELF
>TRBV6-4
ASSQDRVIWSPLH
>TRBV6-1
ASSEEGTSTDTQY
>TRBV2
ASSEQGDTQY
>TRBV6-5
ASSYSEGGSEAF
>TRBV14
ASSQPTGGAETQY
>TRBV19
ASSQGQGSYEQY
>TRBV5-1
ASSSPPGDPYNEQF
>TRBV19
ASSIAAALSNQPQH
>TRBV14
ASSQAPGGKLF
>TRBV7-2
ASSSGQGVTDTQY
>TRBV4-2
ASSPGLSNQPQH
>TRBV7-9
ASSLIGTENEKLF
>TRBV7-2
ASSLTSGGRETQY
>TRBV7-9
ASSGGQGGNQPQH
>TRBV29-1
SVNRGRFGYT
>TRBV11-2
ASSLTGEALEQY
>TRBV19
ASRGLSGNEKLF
>TRBV19
ASSPRTGTGVWDTEAF
>TRBV6-5
ASLGGQVGSPLH
>TRBV6-5
ASSRDRAHYGYT
>TRBV28
ASSTLQGALNEQY
>TRBV9
ASSPSGTGLNEQY